The subject of this entry is one T cell receptor beta chain. Antigen unknown. The CDR3 loop spans 14 amino acids. V lost 6 bases to trimming and J lost 3 bases; unmatched junction nucleotides: 4. CDR1 and CDR2 from the germline V gene are ENHRY and SYGVKD. The data are from a study of T cells after posttransplantation cyclophosphamide. Study results and caveats: Donor CD8+ memory clones often dominated recipient blood repertoires at later times. TRB clonality was highly associated with recipient CMV seropositivity and reactivation.

Treatment was busulfan-fludarabine conditioning, a marrow graft, and cyclophosphamide on days +3 and +4. The method was immunoSEQ multiplex PCR; TCRdb's version includes in-frame clones alone and lacks a portion of them. This sample carries about 10,000 clones, about 85% of them seen once, and the ten largest clones take less than 20%. The source was PBMCs, collected about 62 months after allogeneic stem cell transplant with posttransplant cyclophosphamide. This receptor was obtained from a female patient aged 50 to 65 who received an allogeneic stem cell transplant from a related donor, was CMV-positive, and had no GVHD. Some T cells may be graft donor cells. This chain joins TRBV10-3 and TRBJ2-3; 9 positions match TRBD1. Here the CDR3 DNA reads TGTGCCATCAGGGGACAGGGAGGGACAGATACGCAGTATTTT. Protein sequence: CAIRGQGGTDTQYF.